This T cell receptor (beta chain) was profiled in a study of T cells in Graves' hyperthyroidism and ophthalmopathy. The source material, RNA transcripts, was used to amplify TCR beta CDR3 regions. The TCR CDR3 was amplified in a first-round RT-PCR using the HTBI primer set. Each CDR3 protein is one row after TCRdb ran MiXCR on the multiplex PCR reads. The sample lists over 350,000 distinct CDR3 sequences; 18% were seen once. CDR3 length: 13 amino acids. Trimming took 10 bases from V and 4 from J, leaving 16 bases between them. This receptor was identified in a man aged 18 to 30 with Graves' ophthalmopathy. Sequenced sample: blood. This chain joins TRBV12-3 or TRBV12-4 and TRBJ2-5; D gene ambiguous. DNA for the CDR3: TGTGCCATTGGCGCTCCTTCCCGAGAGACCCAGTACTTC. This codes for CAIGAPSRETQYF.